Below, 26 T cell receptor beta chains from the same sample are listed, as sequenced in a study of blood T cell repertoires in COVID-19 (TCRdb year 2020). Library generation was performed with the immunoSEQ multiplex PCR assay. TCRdb's version of the immuneACCESS table is confined to in-frame rearrangements and falls short of the full clone set. An unresolved V gene accounts for under half of the shortfall where checked; the remainder is of unknown origin. This sample comprises some 390,000 clones, roughly 90% of them detected only once. The leading ten clones occupy 1.5% to 1.8% of the sample. Sample: peripheral blood. The receptors stem from a woman aged 40 to 50 with COVID-19, enrolled during active disease.

The chain joins TRBV5-6 to TRBJ1-5; 7 bases fit TRBD1. Trimming at V came to 0 bases and at J to 5 bases, leaving 2 bases not matched to a gene. The germline CDR1 and CDR2 sequences are SGHDT and YYEEEE. This CDR3 has 14 residues. The CDR3 sequence: CASSLAGGDQPQHF. CDR3 nucleotide sequence: TGTGCCAGCAGCTTGGCAGGGGGTGATCAGCCCCAGCATTTT.

The rearrangement uses TRBV18 and TRBJ1-5, with D unresolved. The germline V gene has CDR1 KGHSH and CDR2 LQKENI. The CDR3 runs to 15 residues. V was cut by 0 bases and J by 4 bases, with 10 bases left in between. CDR3 nucleotides: TGTGCCAGCTCACCACCGGATCGCGGGAATCAGCCCCAGCATTTT. It is translated as CASSPPDRGNQPQHF.

The gene calls are TRBV10-3 and TRBJ1-1; D is perhaps TRBD1 (6 bases). V was cut by 10 bases and J by 4 bases, with 19 bases left in between. Germline V gives CDR1 ENHRY, CDR2 SYGVKD. This CDR3 has 14 amino acids. This CDR3 is CATTPGARGTEAFF. Here the CDR3 DNA reads TGTGCCACCACCCCAGGGGCTCGGGGCACTGAAGCTTTCTTT.

The CDR3 sequence is CASPGKLAYEQYF. The CDR3 DNA follows: TGTGCCAGCCCCGGGAAGCTAGCCTACGAGCAGTACTTC. The rearrangement links TRBV9 to TRBJ2-7; tentative D call: TRBD2 (5 bases). Germline V gives CDR1 SGDLS, CDR2 YYNGEE. Trimming took off 7 bases at V and 2 bases at J, with 13 bases between the two ends. This CDR3 spans 13 amino acids.

The rearrangement uses TRBV7-9 and TRBJ2-7, with TRBD1 matching 12 bases. The CDR3 runs 17 residues. With V trimmed by 5 bases and J by 4 bases, 12 bases remained unmatched. From germline, CDR1 is SEHNR and CDR2 FQNEAQ (reference sequence). Written as DNA, the CDR3 is TGTGCCAGCAGCCACGAAAAACGGGACAGGGGGCGGTACGAGCAGTACTTC. Translated: CASSHEKRDRGRYEQYF.

The chain combines TRBV19 with TRBJ1-5, with 8 bases aligning to TRBD1. The CDR3 spans 15 residues. Germline assignment: CDR1 LNHDA and CDR2 SQIVND (reference sequence). Trimming removed 0 bases from V and 7 bases from J; junction bases left unmatched: 5. The CDR3 sequence is CASSIDGDRRQPQHF. Written as DNA, the CDR3 is TGTGCCAGTAGTATAGATGGGGACAGGCGGCAGCCCCAGCATTTT.

V gene TRBV2 combines with J gene TRBJ2-1, with TRBD2 matching over 9 bases. The CDR3 sequence is 16 residues long. The germline V gene encodes CDR1 SNHLY and CDR2 FYNNEI. After removal of 3 bases from V and 7 bases from J, the junction contained 10 bases not matched to a gene. CDR3 DNA: TGTGCCAGCAGTGAGAGACTAGCGGCAAGGCAGAATGAGCAGTTCTTC. It is translated as CASSERLAARQNEQFF.

The chain employs TRBV27 and TRBJ2-7, with 9 nucleotides matching TRBD1. Germline values: CDR1 MNHEY, CDR2 SMNVEV (reference sequence). The CDR3 sequence is 15 residues long. The V and J ends lost 5 bases and 2 bases, in that order; junction bases with no gene match: 7. The CDR3 sequence is CASSLTRTGAYEQYF. The DNA of the CDR3 is TGTGCCAGCAGTCTGACTAGGACAGGGGCCTACGAGCAGTACTTC.

The chain is built from TRBV24-1 and TRBJ2-2, with D maybe TRBD2 (6 bases). The germline V gene encodes CDR1 KGHDR and CDR2 SFDVKD. The CDR3 is 13 residues long. The V and J ends lost 3 bases and 7 bases respectively, with 8 bases between them. The CDR3 nucleotides are TGTGCCACCAGTGATCTTAGCGGCGGGGAGCTGTTTTTT. This encodes CATSDLSGGELFF.

This clone is a singleton in its sample. The J gene is TRBJ2-7, the V gene TRBV28; D is perhaps TRBD1 (6 bases). Trimming left V 2 bases short and J 3 bases short, with 14 bases between. The V gene's germline CDR1 is MDHEN and CDR2 SYDVKM. The CDR3 loop spans 15 amino acids. The CDR3 spells CASSLGGTGNYEQYF. The CDR3 DNA follows: TGTGCCAGCAGTTTAGGTGGCACAGGGAACTACGAGCAGTACTTC.

The chain links TRBV18 to TRBJ2-2, with TRBD2 identical over 10 bases. CDR1 and CDR2 (germline): KGHSH, LQKENI. The CDR3 is 14 residues long. J was trimmed by 7 bases and V by 3 bases; bases with no gene match: 2. CDR3 sequence: CASSPGTSVGELFF. The CDR3 nucleotides are TGTGCCAGCTCACCTGGGACTAGCGTCGGGGAGCTGTTTTTT.

This clone was found once. This rearrangement joins TRBV19 to TRBJ1-1; D ambiguous. The V gene lost 6 bases and the J gene lost 7 bases, with 15 bases spanning the gap. The CDR3 covers 13 residues. Germline CDR1 LNHDA, CDR2 SQIVND (reference sequence). The CDR3 region is CASSPLVTYEAFF. DNA of the CDR3: TGTGCCAGTAGCCCCTTGGTGACTTATGAAGCTTTCTTT.

The chain is built from TRBV30 and TRBJ1-5, with 7 bases lining up with TRBD1. Germline CDR1 is GTSNPN and CDR2 is SVGIG (reference sequence). The ends lost 4 bases at V and 4 bases at J; junction bases unmatched: 4. The CDR3 runs to 13 residues. CDR3: CAWTRQGNQPQHF. CDR3 sequence (DNA): TGTGCCTGGACCAGACAGGGTAATCAGCCCCAGCATTTT.

The rearrangement joins TRBV7-9 to TRBJ1-2; a possible D gene is TRBD1 (5 bases). This CDR3 spans 16 amino acids. The V gene's germline CDR1 is SEHNR and CDR2 FQNEAQ (reference sequence). V lost 5 bases, J lost 2 bases, and 18 bases lay in between. In nucleotides, the CDR3 is TGTGCCAGCAGCCCCGCTGGGGGGATGACCAACTATGGCTACACCTTC. As protein: CASSPAGGMTNYGYTF.

V is TRBV18 and J is TRBJ1-4, with D maybe TRBD1 (6 bases). From germline, CDR1 is KGHSH and CDR2 LQKENI. The CDR3 length is 16 residues. The V end was cut by 2 bases, the J end by 8 bases, with 18 bases between. The CDR3 is CASSPSRARGREKLFF. CDR3 sequence (DNA): TGTGCCAGCTCACCAAGTCGAGCAAGGGGGAGAGAAAAACTGTTTTTT.

The V gene is TRBV23-1, the J gene TRBJ1-1, with D possibly matching TRBD1 (5 bases). TRBV23-1 is an ORF, and what it does is uncertain. The CDR3 covers 12 residues. With 10 bases removed from V and 1 base from J, the gap between germline ends came to 10 bases. The CDR3 sequence is CATGGGNTEAFF. Here the CDR3 DNA reads TGCGCCACCGGGGGGGGGAACACTGAAGCTTTCTTT.

This clone was seen a single time. The chain uses TRBV7-2 and TRBJ2-7, with TRBD1 matching 7 bases. With 7 bases clipped from V and 7 bases from J, the junction kept 4 bases outside the gene matches. The CDR3 contains 11 residues. Germline CDR1 reads SGHTA; CDR2 reads FQGNSA. The CDR3 loop is CASTQGLEQYF. The DNA for the CDR3 is TGTGCCAGCACACAGGGGTTAGAGCAGTACTTC. Looking up the rest from reference TRBV7-2 and TRBJ2-7 gives the full variable domain: GAGVSQSPSNKVTEKGKDVELRCDPISGHTALYWYRQSLGQGLEFLIYFQGNSAPDKSGLPSDRFSAERTGGSVSTLTIQRTQQEDSAVYLCASTQGLEQYFGPGTRLTVT.

This clone occurred once. The V and J genes are TRBV28 and TRBJ2-7; TRBD1 agrees at 7 bases. With 6 bases clipped from V and 3 bases from J, the junction kept 11 bases outside the gene matches. Looked up from germline, CDR1 is MDHEN and CDR2 is SYDVKM. This CDR3 has 15 residues. CDR3 in amino acids: CASRIIRDSHYEQYF. CDR3 coding DNA: TGTGCCAGCAGAATCATCCGGGACAGCCACTACGAGCAGTACTTC.

The rearrangement joins TRBV9 to TRBJ1-5; D is perhaps TRBD1 (6 bases). The CDR3 totals 16 residues. Trimming cost V 3 bases and J 6 bases, with 19 bases left between them. Germline CDR1 reads SGDLS; CDR2 reads YYNGEE. CDR3 sequence reads: CASSASPDRTSQPQHF. The CDR3 DNA reads as TGTGCCAGCAGCGCGAGCCCTGACAGGACTAGTCAGCCCCAGCATTTT.

V and J are TRBV11-2 and TRBJ1-2; D perhaps matches TRBD1 (5 bases). Trimming left V 5 bases short and J 0 bases short, with 16 bases between. This CDR3 region has 16 residues. Germline CDR1 is SGHAT and CDR2 is FQNNGV. The CDR3 DNA sequence: TGTGCCAGCAGCCGGTCGGGGGGGAGCGCTAACTATGGCTACACCTTC. Translated: CASSRSGGSANYGYTF.

The J gene is TRBJ2-2, the V gene TRBV6-2 or TRBV6-3; 10 bases match TRBD1. The CDR3 covers 15 residues. Germline V gene data show CDR1 as MNHEY and CDR2 as SVGEGT. V dropped 6 bases and J dropped 2; count of bases not matched to a gene: 3. CDR3 sequence: CASSRDRGNTGELFF. The CDR3 DNA is TGTGCCAGCAGCAGGGACAGGGGAAACACCGGGGAGCTGTTTTTT.

The gene calls are TRBV6-5 and TRBJ2-1; the match to TRBD1 covers 7 bases. V gave up 5 bases and J gave up 2 bases; unmatched junction bases: 6. This CDR3 comprises 15 residues. Germline assignment: CDR1 MNHEY and CDR2 SVGAGI. CDR3 region: CASSIPGGTYNEQFF. CDR3 bases: TGTGCCAGCAGTATACCAGGGGGTACCTACAATGAGCAGTTCTTC.

This clone appeared a single time. This sequence joins TRBV11-3 and TRBJ2-5; maybe TRBD1 (5 bases). Germline assignment: CDR1 SGHNT and CDR2 YENEEA. V dropped 1 base and J dropped 1 base, with 16 bases sitting between them. The CDR3 is 17 amino acids. The CDR3 protein is CASSLGGETLSQETQYF. CDR3 nucleotide sequence: TGTGCCAGCAGCTTAGGGGGCGAAACACTATCCCAAGAGACCCAGTACTTC.

This rearrangement joins TRBV4-3 to TRBJ1-4; 9 positions agree with TRBD1. CDR1 and CDR2 (germline): LGHNA, YSLEER. The CDR3 runs 16 residues. J lost 6 bases, V lost 2 bases, and 7 bases had no gene match. The CDR3 reads CASSQLPGQGDEKLFF. In DNA, the CDR3 is TGCGCCAGCAGCCAACTTCCGGGACAGGGAGATGAAAAACTGTTTTTT.

The rearrangement links TRBV19 to TRBJ1-3; possibly TRBD1 for D (6 bases). Germline values: CDR1 LNHDA, CDR2 SQIVND (reference sequence). V lost 3 bases, J lost 4 bases, and 10 bases lay in between. The length of the CDR3 is 14 residues. CDR3 bases: TGTGCCAGTAGTATGACAGGCTCCGGAAACACCATATATTTT. It specifies CASSMTGSGNTIYF.

On this clone: Other DNA variants within this sample encode the same CDR3. The V call is TRBV18, the J call TRBJ2-7, with 9 bases that match TRBD1. Germline CDR1 and CDR2: KGHSH and LQKENI. Trimming at V came to 2 bases and at J to 3 bases, leaving 2 bases not matched to a gene. The CDR3 runs 14 residues. The CDR3 DNA reads TGTGCCAGCTCACCAGGGACAGGGATCTACGAGCAGTACTTC. It is translated as CASSPGTGIYEQYF.